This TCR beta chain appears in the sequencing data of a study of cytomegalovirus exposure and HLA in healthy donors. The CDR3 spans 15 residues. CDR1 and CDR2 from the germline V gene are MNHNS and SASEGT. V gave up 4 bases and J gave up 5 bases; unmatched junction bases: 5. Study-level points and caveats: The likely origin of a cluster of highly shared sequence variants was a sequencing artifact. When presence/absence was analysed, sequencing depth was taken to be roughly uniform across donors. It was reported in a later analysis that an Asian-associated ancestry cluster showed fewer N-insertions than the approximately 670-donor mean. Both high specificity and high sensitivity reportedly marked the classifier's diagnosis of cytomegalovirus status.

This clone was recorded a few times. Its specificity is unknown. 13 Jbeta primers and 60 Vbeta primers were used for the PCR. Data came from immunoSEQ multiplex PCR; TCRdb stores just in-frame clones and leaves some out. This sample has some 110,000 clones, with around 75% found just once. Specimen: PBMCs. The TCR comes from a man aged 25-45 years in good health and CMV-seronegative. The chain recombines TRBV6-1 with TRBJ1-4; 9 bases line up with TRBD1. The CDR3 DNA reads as TGTGCCAGCAGTGTGGGAACAGGGGGCAATGAAAAACTGTTTTTT. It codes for CASSVGTGGNEKLFF.